This is a list of T cell receptor beta chains from one sample in a study of OX40 agonist ivuxolimab in advanced cancers. The repertoire was sequenced with immunoSEQ multiplex PCR; TCRdb's copy has only in-frame clones and lacks some. Seen here are about 27,000 clones, 75% to 85% observed once, and the top ten hold around a fifth. This material consisted of CD4+ or CD8+ T cells sorted from blood, taken in a trial of the OX40 agonist ivuxolimab. The receptors stem from an adult with an advanced solid tumor such as melanoma, head and neck, liver or kidney cancer. Both conserved end residues are trimmed from each CDR3. Fields, in order: J gene, D gene, CDR3 length, V gene, CDR3 protein. The D gene is left open where the match is weak.

TRBJ2-1 . 13 TRBV11-2 ASSAAGSSYNEQF
TRBJ2-2 TRBD2 13 TRBV7-8 ASSLPAGARGELF
TRBJ2-7 . 12 TRBV6-1 ASSAPLRFGEQY
TRBJ2-3 . 13 TRBV7-9 ASSLIVAGEMSQY
TRBJ2-1 . 11 TRBV5-4 ASSMPNYNEQF
TRBJ1-5 . 12 TRBV11-2 ASSHGGNRQPQH
TRBJ2-3 . 11 TRBV19 ASSMVPGDTQY
TRBJ2-1 . 11 TRBV11-2 ASRGRGHNEQF
TRBJ2-1 . 14 TRBV13 ASSPRLGERDNEQF
TRBJ2-2 . 12 TRBV28 ASRGGYGTGELF
TRBJ1-1 . 9 TRBV29-1 SGERDTEAF
TRBJ1-1 TRBD1 12 TRBV9 ASSVGQMNTEAF
TRBJ2-7 TRBD1 13 TRBV5-1 ASSLGGQGFYEQY
TRBJ1-5 . 13 TRBV6-6 ASSYSVADNQPQH
TRBJ2-7 . 10 TRBV5-6 ASSLSPREQY
TRBJ2-5 . 10 TRBV21-1 ASSKDGETQY
TRBJ2-1 TRBD2 14 TRBV18 ASSLSGGSSYNEQF
TRBJ2-3 TRBD2 16 TRBV5-1 ASSPGLAGWASTDTQY
TRBJ2-1 TRBD1 14 TRBV7-8 ASSDGGLTGPNEQF
TRBJ2-7 . 11 TRBV5-8 ASSSDIFYEQY
TRBJ2-7 . 13 TRBV13 ASSTPGTSDYEQY
TRBJ2-7 . 11 TRBV5-1 ASSLVGDYEQY
TRBJ2-7 . 15 TRBV2 ASRNRVIGAAGDEQY
TRBJ2-7 . 15 TRBV7-2 ASSQRPPDRPTYEQY
TRBJ2-7 TRBD2 13 TRBV14 ASSPKAGFSYEQY
TRBJ1-1 . 13 TRBV5-1 ASSLGPPPNTEAF
TRBJ1-5 . 11 TRBV28 ASSLLGDQPQH
TRBJ2-7 TRBD2 13 TRBV19 ASSPTSARTYEQY
TRBJ2-5 TRBD2 14 TRBV7-2 ASSPGIAGGGETQY
TRBJ1-5 . 11 TRBV27 ASSPSGPQPQH
TRBJ2-5 . 10 TRBV6-5 ASGGLEETQY
TRBJ2-1 TRBD2 14 TRBV4-1 ASSQDGTSHGDEQF
TRBJ2-3 TRBD2 15 TRBV28 ASSLLLRGGFGNTQY
TRBJ1-3 . 14 TRBV28 ASSLIGFMSGNTIY
TRBJ2-2 . 12 TRBV6-5 ASAYTGNTGELF
TRBJ1-2 . 11 TRBV10-3 AISGNFNYGYT
TRBJ2-1 . 12 TRBV19 ASSIGVGVNEQF
TRBJ1-5 . 12 TRBV12-5 ASGFILGWQPQH
TRBJ1-3 . 13 TRBV4-1 ASSQDRGAGNTIY
TRBJ2-7 TRBD1 13 TRBV13 ASSLGQALNYEQY
TRBJ2-4 TRBD2 14 TRBV2 ASLLAVNLAKNIQY
TRBJ2-3 . 11 TRBV11-1 ASSRVSADTQY
TRBJ1-1 . 11 TRBV28 ASVGYLNTEAF
TRBJ1-1 . 12 TRBV5-6 ASSPGGLEDKAF
TRBJ1-6 . 14 TRBV30 AWSPRNKAYNSPLH
TRBJ2-3 . 13 TRBV9 ASSVGGRGGDTQY
TRBJ1-1 . 9 TRBV6-5 ASRVNTEAF
TRBJ2-7 . 9 TRBV29-1 SVGRTYEQY
TRBJ1-3 . 12 TRBV5-1 ASSFGGYGNTIY
TRBJ2-3 . 12 TRBV4-3 ASSLNRDSDTQY